The present T cell receptor beta chain was sequenced within a study of cytomegalovirus exposure and HLA in healthy donors. CDR3 length: 18 residues. Germline CDR1 reads MGHRA; CDR2 reads YSYEKL. The V gene end was trimmed by 1 base and the J gene end by 5 bases; junction bases not matched to a gene: 7. Study observations and caveats: In an earlier analysis, about 87% or about 30%: the productive usage of most TCR beta V segments. Versus the approximately 700-donor mean, an Asian-associated ancestry cluster reportedly showed fewer N-insertions in a later analysis.

This clone was counted only a few times. Its antigen is as yet unknown. Both 60 Vbeta primers and 13 Jbeta primers went into the PCR. Original processing methods: A later analysis counted 65 million to 90 million unique TCR beta chains, some 12 million shared. TCRdb's copy holds only in-frame clones and misses some; the assay was immunoSEQ multiplex PCR. The V and J calls and clone size were taken over from that table, and D and trimming were inferred from the DNA. The repertoire holds about 96,000 clones, with approximately 75% as singletons. This receptor was obtained from a woman in her 70s in good health and CMV-seropositive. The sample comprised PBMCs. This chain joins TRBV4-1 and TRBJ2-2, with 13 bases that match TRBD2. The CDR3 loop is CASSQAGLAGVGTGELFF. CDR3 nucleotides: TGCGCCAGCAGCCAAGCCGGACTAGCGGGAGTTGGGACCGGGGAGCTGTTTTTT.